This TCR beta chain was observed in a study of post-analysis software for immune sequencing data. At the level of the study: Disease courses included relapsing-remitting, secondary progressive and progressive-relapsing multiple sclerosis. Study conclusions and caveats: Relative to controls, patients had five TRBV segments at higher frequency, with TRBV5-6, TRBV5-1 and TRBV20-1 among these. Significantly decreased normalized Chao1 diversity was recorded for multiple sclerosis patients relative to controls. Those samples that were prepared in the same batch co-clustered strongly by F measure.

This clonotype showed up many times. What it recognizes is unknown. CDR1 MNHEY and CDR2 SVGAGI come from the germline V gene. The CDR3 runs to 13 residues. Trimming stripped 7 bases from V and 5 bases from J, with 12 bases between. Unique molecular identifiers had been added to the TCR beta cDNA libraries. T cells, 1 to 10 million of them, yielded a few hundred thousand cDNA molecules. TCRdb analysed the PCR reads with MiXCR anew, one entry per CDR3 protein. The sample has hundreds of thousands of distinct CDR3 sequences; roughly 27% are singletons. The clonotype originates from a girl between 10 and 17 years old with multiple sclerosis. This chain links TRBV6-5 with TRBJ2-1, with no clear D. Sequenced input: blood. The CDR3: CASIAPNNNEQFF. DNA for the CDR3: TGTGCCAGCATAGCCCCGAACAACAATGAGCAGTTCTTC.